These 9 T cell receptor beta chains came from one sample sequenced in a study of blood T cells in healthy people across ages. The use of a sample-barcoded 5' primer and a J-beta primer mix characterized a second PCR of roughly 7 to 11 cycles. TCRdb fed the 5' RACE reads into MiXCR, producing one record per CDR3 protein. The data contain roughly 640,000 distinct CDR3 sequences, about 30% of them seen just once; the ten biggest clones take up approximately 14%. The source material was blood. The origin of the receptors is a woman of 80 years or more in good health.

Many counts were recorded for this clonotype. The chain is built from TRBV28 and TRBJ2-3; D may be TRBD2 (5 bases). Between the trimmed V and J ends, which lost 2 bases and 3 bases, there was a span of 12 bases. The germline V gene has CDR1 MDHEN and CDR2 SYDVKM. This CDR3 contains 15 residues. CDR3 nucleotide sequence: TGTGCCAGCAGTTTACCCGGGGAAGGAACAGATACGCAGTATTTT. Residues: CASSLPGEGTDTQYF. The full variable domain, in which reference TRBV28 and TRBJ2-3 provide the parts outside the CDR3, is DVKVTQSSRYLVKRTGEKVFLECVQDMDHENMFWYRQDPGLGLRLIYFSYDVKMKEKGDIPEGYSVSREKKERFSLILESASTNQTSMYLCASSLPGEGTDTQYFGPGTRLTVL.

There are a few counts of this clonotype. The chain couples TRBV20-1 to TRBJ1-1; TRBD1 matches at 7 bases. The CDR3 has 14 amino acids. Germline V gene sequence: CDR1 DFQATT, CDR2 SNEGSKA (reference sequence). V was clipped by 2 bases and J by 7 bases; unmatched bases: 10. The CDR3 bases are TGCAGTGCTAGAACGGGACAGAGGGCTATTGAAGCTTTCTTT. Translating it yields CSARTGQRAIEAFF.

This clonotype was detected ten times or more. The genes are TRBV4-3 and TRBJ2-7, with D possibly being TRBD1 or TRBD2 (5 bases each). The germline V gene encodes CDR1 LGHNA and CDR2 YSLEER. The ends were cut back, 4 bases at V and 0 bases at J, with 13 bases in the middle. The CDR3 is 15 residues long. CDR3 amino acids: CASSLEGTGSYEQYF. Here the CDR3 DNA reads TGCGCCAGCAGCCTTGAAGGGACGGGCTCCTACGAGCAGTACTTC.

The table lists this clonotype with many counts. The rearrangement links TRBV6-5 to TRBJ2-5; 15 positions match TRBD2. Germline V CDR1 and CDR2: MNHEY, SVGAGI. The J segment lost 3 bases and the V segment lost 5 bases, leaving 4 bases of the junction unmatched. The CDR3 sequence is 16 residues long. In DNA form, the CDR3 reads TGTGCCAGCAGTCGGACTAGCGGGGGGGCAAAAGAGACCCAGTACTTC. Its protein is CASSRTSGGAKETQYF.

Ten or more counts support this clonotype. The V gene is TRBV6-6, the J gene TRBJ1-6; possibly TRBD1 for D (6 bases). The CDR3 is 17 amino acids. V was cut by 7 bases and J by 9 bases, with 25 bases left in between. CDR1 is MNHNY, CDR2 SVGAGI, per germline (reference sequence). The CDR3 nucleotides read TGTGCCAGCACCGAACTGGACAGAATCGATCAGGGTTCACCCCTCCACTTT. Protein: CASTELDRIDQGSPLHF.

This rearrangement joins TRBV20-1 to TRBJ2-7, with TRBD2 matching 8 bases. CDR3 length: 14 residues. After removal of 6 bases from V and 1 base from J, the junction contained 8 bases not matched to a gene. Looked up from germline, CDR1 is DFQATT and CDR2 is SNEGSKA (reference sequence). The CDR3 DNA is TGCAGTGCCACGGTCCCTAGCGGGTCCTACGAGCAGTACTTC. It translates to CSATVPSGSYEQYF.

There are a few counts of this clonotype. The CDR3 loop reads CATSREGFTGELFF. The DNA of the CDR3 is TGTGCCACCAGCAGAGAGGGTTTCACCGGGGAGCTGTTTTTT. The chain links TRBV15 to TRBJ2-2; D gene ambiguous. Germline V lookup: CDR1 LNHNV, CDR2 YYDKDF (reference sequence). The CDR3 spans 14 residues. Trimming took off 0 bases at V and 4 bases at J, with 6 bases between the two ends.

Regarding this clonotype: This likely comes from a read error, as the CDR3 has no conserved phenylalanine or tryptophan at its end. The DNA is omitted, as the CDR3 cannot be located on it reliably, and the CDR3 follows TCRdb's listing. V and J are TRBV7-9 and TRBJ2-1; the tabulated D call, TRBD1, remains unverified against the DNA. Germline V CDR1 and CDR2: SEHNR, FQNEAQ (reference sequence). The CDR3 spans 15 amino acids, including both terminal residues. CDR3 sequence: CASSLAGGGQDEKFS.

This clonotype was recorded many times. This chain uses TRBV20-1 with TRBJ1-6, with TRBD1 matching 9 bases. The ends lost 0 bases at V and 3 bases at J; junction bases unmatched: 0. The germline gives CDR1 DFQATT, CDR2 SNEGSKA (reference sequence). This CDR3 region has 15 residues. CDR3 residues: CSARETGGYNSPLHF. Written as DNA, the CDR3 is TGCAGTGCTAGAGAGACAGGGGGCTATAATTCACCCCTCCACTTT.